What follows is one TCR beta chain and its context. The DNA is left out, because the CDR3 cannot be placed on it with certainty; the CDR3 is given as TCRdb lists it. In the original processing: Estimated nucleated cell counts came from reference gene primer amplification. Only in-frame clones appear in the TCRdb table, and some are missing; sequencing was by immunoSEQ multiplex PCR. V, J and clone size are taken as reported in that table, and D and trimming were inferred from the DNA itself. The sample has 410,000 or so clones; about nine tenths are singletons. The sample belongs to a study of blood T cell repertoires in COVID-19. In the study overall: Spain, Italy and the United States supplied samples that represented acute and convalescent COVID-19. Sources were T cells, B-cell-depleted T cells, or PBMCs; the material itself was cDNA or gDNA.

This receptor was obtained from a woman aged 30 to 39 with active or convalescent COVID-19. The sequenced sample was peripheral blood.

CDR3 sequence: CASSQDTWGFGAGHF. The chain joins TRBV3-1 (or the pseudogene TRBV3-2) to TRBJ2-5; whether TRBD2, the table's D call, matches the DNA was not checked. The germline CDR1 and CDR2 sequences are LGHDT and YNNKEL (reference sequence). The length of the CDR3 is 15 amino acids, counting both ends.